The T cell receptor beta chain under discussion was sequenced for a study of T cell repertoires in cytomegalovirus infection. Study-wide points: HLA-C-restricted, CMV-specific TCR beta clonotypes were dominant ex vivo.

A single record per CDR3 protein comes from TCRdb applying MiXCR to the reads. The repertoire holds approximately 25,000 distinct CDR3 sequences, with 19% as singletons. This clonotype was seen once. Its antigen is unidentified. Sequenced material: CD8+ T cells from cultured PBMCs, taken from culture after CMV antigen stimulation. The clonotype originates from a human donor in good health (CMV status not recorded). Some clones in this sample may be carry-over from other donors' samples.

DNA of the CDR3: TGTGCCAGCAGTTCCCGGACAGGAGACTATGGCTACACCTTC. This encodes CASSSRTGDYGYTF. The chain has TRBV6-1 and TRBJ1-2; 7 nucleotides agree with TRBD1. The CDR3 sequence is 14 residues long. Trimming at V came to 5 bases and at J to 3 bases, leaving 6 bases not matched to a gene. Germline CDR1 reads MNHNS; CDR2 reads SASEGT.